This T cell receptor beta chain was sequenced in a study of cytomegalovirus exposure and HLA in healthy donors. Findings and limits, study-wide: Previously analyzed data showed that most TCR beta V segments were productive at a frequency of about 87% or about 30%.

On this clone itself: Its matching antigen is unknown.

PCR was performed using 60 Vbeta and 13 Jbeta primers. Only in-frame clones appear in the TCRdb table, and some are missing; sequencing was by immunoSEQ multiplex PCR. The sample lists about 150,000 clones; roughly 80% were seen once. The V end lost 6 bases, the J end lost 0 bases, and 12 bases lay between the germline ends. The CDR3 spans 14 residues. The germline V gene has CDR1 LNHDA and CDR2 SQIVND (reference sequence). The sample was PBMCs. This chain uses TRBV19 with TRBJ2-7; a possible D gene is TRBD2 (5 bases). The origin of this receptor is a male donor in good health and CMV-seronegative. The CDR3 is CASRGSLSSYEQYF. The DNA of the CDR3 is TGTGCCAGTAGGGGGAGCCTGAGCTCCTACGAGCAGTACTTC.